The 10 T cell receptor beta chains below come from one sample, sequenced in a study of blood T cell repertoires in COVID-19. Some clones are missing from TCRdb's copy, which holds only in-frame ones; the method was immunoSEQ multiplex PCR. The sample holds 120,000 or so clones, roughly 85% seen once. Sequencing used peripheral blood. These receptor sequences come from a man older than 75 with active or convalescent COVID-19.

This rearrangement joins TRBV3-1 (or the pseudogene TRBV3-2) to TRBJ2-7; 7 nucleotides line up with TRBD1. The V segment lost 3 bases and the J segment 6 bases; nucleotides outside the gene matches: 5. This CDR3 has 13 amino acids. Germline V CDR1 and CDR2: LGHDT, YNNKEL (reference sequence). CDR3 in DNA: TGTGCCAGCAGCCACCGACAGGGAAGCGAGCAGTACTTC. As protein: CASSHRQGSEQYF.

The chain is built from TRBV29-1 and TRBJ1-1; D call uncertain. The germline CDR1 and CDR2 sequences are SQVTM and ANQGSEA. With 4 bases removed from V and 1 base from J, the gap between germline ends came to 4 bases. CDR3 length: 11 residues. The CDR3 is CSVARNTEAFF. The CDR3 DNA sequence: TGCAGCGTTGCGAGGAACACTGAAGCTTTCTTT.

This clone was observed once. This chain connects TRBV19 to TRBJ2-7; 9 bases fit TRBD1. With 5 bases clipped from V and 1 base from J, the junction kept 3 bases outside the gene matches. CDR3 size: 14 residues. The germline gives CDR1 LNHDA, CDR2 SQIVND (reference sequence). CDR3 coding DNA: TGTGCCAGTAGTTCGACAGGGGGTTCCTACGAGCAGTACTTC. Amino acid sequence: CASSSTGGSYEQYF.

This clone has a single count. CDR3 bases: TGTGCCAGCAGCTCTCTAGCGGGAGCGGCCGGGGAGCTGTTTTTT. Translating gives CASSSLAGAAGELFF. The J gene is TRBJ2-2, the V gene TRBV7-3; TRBD2 aligns across 10 bases. Germline CDR1 reads SGHTA; CDR2 reads FQGTGA. V shed 4 bases and J 6 bases; nucleotides not matched to a gene: 5. This CDR3 is 15 amino acids long.

The chain combines TRBV27 with TRBJ2-7; unclear D gene. Germline assignment: CDR1 MNHEY and CDR2 SMNVEV (reference sequence). V was shortened by 2 bases and J by 1 base, with 12 bases between the two germline ends. The CDR3 spans 15 residues. CDR3 region: CASSLIQMASYEQYF. The CDR3 DNA sequence: TGTGCCAGCAGTTTAATACAGATGGCGTCCTACGAGCAGTACTTC.

The chain is built from TRBV5-4 and TRBJ2-3; 13 positions agree with TRBD2. V dropped 1 base and J dropped 3; count of bases not matched to a gene: 5. Germline V gene sequence: CDR1 SGHNT, CDR2 YYREEE (reference sequence). The CDR3 contains 17 residues. The CDR3 DNA reads TGTGCCAGCAGCTTGAGACTAGCGGGAGGTGGGACAGATACGCAGTATTTT. Translation gives CASSLRLAGGGTDTQYF.

V usage is TRBV5-1 and J usage is TRBJ2-3, with D unresolved. The CDR3 sequence is 16 residues long. Germline CDR1 reads SGHRS; CDR2 reads YFSETQ. The ends were cut back, 4 bases at V and 1 base at J, with 16 bases in the middle. The CDR3 is CASSRETQTRTDTQYF. For the CDR3, the DNA is TGCGCCAGCAGCAGAGAAACTCAGACTCGCACAGATACGCAGTATTTT. The full variable domain, in which reference TRBV5-1 and TRBJ2-3 provide the parts outside the CDR3, is KAGVTQTPRYLIKTRGQQVTLSCSPISGHRSVSWYQQTPGQGLQFLFEYFSETQRNKGNFPGRFSGRQFSNSRSEMNVSTLELGDSALYLCASSRETQTRTDTQYFGPGTRLTVL.

The chain joins TRBV5-1 to TRBJ1-4; a weak D match, TRBD1 (5 bases). Trimming pared 1 base from V and 8 bases from J, leaving 12 bases between. In germline, CDR1 is SGHRS, CDR2 YFSETQ. The CDR3 has 14 amino acids. The CDR3 DNA sequence: TGCGCCAGCAGCTTGCGTTCAGGGCGGGAAAAACTGTTTTTT. Translated, it gives CASSLRSGREKLFF. Using reference TRBV5-1 and TRBJ1-4 for the parts outside the CDR3, the full variable domain is KAGVTQTPRYLIKTRGQQVTLSCSPISGHRSVSWYQQTPGQGLQFLFEYFSETQRNKGNFPGRFSGRQFSNSRSEMNVSTLELGDSALYLCASSLRSGREKLFFGSGTQLSVL.

This chain links TRBV2 with TRBJ1-5; the D is unclear. The CDR3 sequence is 14 residues long. Trimming stripped 6 bases from V and 1 base from J, with 10 bases between. The V gene's germline CDR1 is SNHLY and CDR2 FYNNEI. The CDR3 is CASREQMSNQPQHF. The CDR3 coding sequence is TGTGCCAGCAGGGAACAGATGAGCAATCAGCCCCAGCATTTT.

The chain employs TRBV5-4 and TRBJ2-7; 7 bases line up with TRBD1. The CDR3 is 14 amino acids. The germline CDR1 and CDR2 sequences are SGHNT and YYREEE (reference sequence). J lost 6 bases, V lost 2 bases, and 8 bases had no gene match. CDR3 sequence (DNA): TGTGCCAGCAGCTTAGGGACAGAATTAAGCGAGCAGTACTTC. Translating it yields CASSLGTELSEQYF.